These 14 T cell receptor beta chains were sequenced from one sample in a study of T cell changes during pregnancy in multiple sclerosis. TCRdb's copy holds only in-frame clones and misses some; the assay was immunoSEQ multiplex PCR. The sample holds about 41,000 clones, nearly 90% seen once. Here the sequenced sample was CD4+ T cells from peripheral blood mononuclear cells, taken in the first trimester of pregnancy. These TCRs come from a female donor with multiple sclerosis, enrolled in a pregnancy study.

This chain joins TRBV11-2 and TRBJ2-1; D not certain. The V gene's germline CDR1 is SGHAT and CDR2 FQNNGV. This CDR3 is 14 amino acids long. Trimming removed 7 bases from V and 0 bases from J, with 10 bases in between. Here the CDR3 DNA reads TGTGCCAGCACCCCAGATCTCTCCTACAATGAGCAGTTCTTC. It yields the protein CASTPDLSYNEQFF.

The CDR3 here is CASSLLTDTQYF. The DNA for the CDR3 is TGCGCCAGCAGTCTATTAACAGATACGCAGTATTTT. The V and J genes are TRBV10-2 and TRBJ2-3, with no clear D. Trimming removed 5 bases from V and 3 bases from J, with 6 bases in between. This CDR3 contains 12 residues. Germline CDR1 WSHSY, CDR2 SAAADI.

The V call is TRBV15, the J call TRBJ2-7, with D tentatively TRBD1 (5 bases). This CDR3 is 13 amino acids long. The V end lost 8 bases, the J end lost 5 bases, and 16 bases lay between the germline ends. Germline V lookup: CDR1 LNHNV, CDR2 YYDKDF (reference sequence). The CDR3 nucleotides are TGTGCCACCTCTGGTCGCAGGGTGGACGAGCAGTACTTC. Its translation is CATSGRRVDEQYF.

This clone was observed a single time. V and J are TRBV19 and TRBJ1-5; no definite D call. Germline CDR1 LNHDA, CDR2 SQIVND (reference sequence). The V gene lost 3 bases and the J gene lost 4 bases, with 13 bases spanning the gap. This CDR3 is 15 amino acids long. CDR3 loop: CASSMGRAVNQPQHF. The CDR3 region has the DNA TGTGCCAGTAGTATGGGGAGGGCAGTAAATCAGCCCCAGCATTTT.

This clone was seen a single time. V gene TRBV6-5 combines with J gene TRBJ2-1; 12 bases align to TRBD2. The CDR3 is made up of 15 amino acids. Unmatched junction bases numbered 5, after V lost 6 bases and J lost 5 bases. Per germline, CDR1 MNHEY and CDR2 SVGAGI. The CDR3 DNA reads TGTGCCAGCAGGGAGTGGACTAGCGGGAACAATGAGCAGTTCTTC. Translated, it gives CASREWTSGNNEQFF.

This clone has more than one count but fewer than ten. The chain is built from TRBV28 and TRBJ1-1; D uncertain. The CDR3 loop spans 14 amino acids. V was pared by 6 bases and J by 2 bases, with 13 bases between. CDR1 is MDHEN and CDR2 is SYDVKM in the germline V gene. Here the CDR3 reads CASRTPGSNTEAFF. The CDR3 region has the DNA TGTGCCAGCAGAACTCCCGGTTCCAACACTGAAGCTTTCTTT.

The V and J genes are TRBV4-2 and TRBJ1-3; no clear D. Germline loops: CDR1 LGHNA, CDR2 YNFKEQ. V gave up 0 bases and J gave up 0 bases, with 12 bases separating them. The CDR3 covers 17 residues. CDR3 loop: CASSQDVPGLSGNTIYF. The CDR3 DNA reads as TGTGCCAGCAGCCAAGATGTGCCGGGTCTCTCTGGAAACACCATATATTTT.

V is TRBV6-5 and J is TRBJ2-1, with D tentatively TRBD2 (6 bases). CDR3 length: 16 residues. Germline V gene data show CDR1 as MNHEY and CDR2 as SVGAGI. V was shortened by 4 bases and J by 0 bases, with 13 bases between the two germline ends. The CDR3 loop is CASSSVTSSSYNEQFF. The CDR3 coding sequence is TGTGCCAGCAGTTCCGTAACTAGCAGCTCCTACAATGAGCAGTTCTTC.

The chain joins TRBV6-1 to TRBJ2-5; 7 bases align to TRBD2. CDR3 length: 15 amino acids. Losses at the gene ends were 2 bases for V and 5 bases for J; bases not matched to a gene: 8. Germline V gene data show CDR1 as MNHNS and CDR2 as SASEGT. CDR3 nucleotides: TGTGCCAGCAGTGAAATCCGCGGGGGTTGGGAGACCCAGTACTTC. Protein sequence: CASSEIRGGWETQYF.

This sequence joins TRBV5-1 and TRBJ2-7, with 15 positions matching TRBD2. The J segment lost 7 bases and the V segment lost 4 bases, leaving 12 bases of the junction unmatched. From germline, CDR1 is SGHRS and CDR2 YFSETQ. The CDR3 has 17 amino acids. The CDR3 protein is CASSAGLAGGGFIEQYF. DNA for the CDR3: TGCGCCAGCAGCGCCGGACTAGCGGGAGGGGGGTTTATAGAGCAGTACTTC.

The chain couples TRBV9 to TRBJ2-1; D unclear. CDR1 and CDR2 from the germline V gene are SGDLS and YYNGEE. The CDR3 is made up of 14 amino acids. V was cut by 4 bases and J by 10 bases, with 18 bases left in between. The CDR3 loop is CASSPFPEVGEQFF. The CDR3 nucleotides are TGTGCCAGCAGCCCCTTTCCTGAGGTCGGGGAGCAGTTCTTC.

V is TRBV7-2 and J is TRBJ2-3, with 12 bases lining up with TRBD2. The length of the CDR3 is 17 residues. V was pared by 5 bases and J by 2 bases, with 8 bases of the junction left unmatched. CDR1 is SGHTA, CDR2 FQGNSA, per germline. CDR3 amino acids: CASSPRTSGVLTDTQYF. CDR3 nucleotides: TGTGCCAGCAGCCCCAGGACTAGCGGGGTACTCACAGATACGCAGTATTTT.

The rearrangement joins TRBV19 to TRBJ1-5, with TRBD1 matching 7 bases. V gave up 4 bases and J gave up 0 bases; unmatched junction bases: 3. CDR3 length equals 15 residues. Germline CDR1 LNHDA, CDR2 SQIVND (reference sequence). The DNA for the CDR3 is TGTGCCAGTAGTAGGACAGGCACTAGCAATCAGCCCCAGCATTTT. Its translation: CASSRTGTSNQPQHF.

The chain links TRBV19 to TRBJ1-2, with 11 bases fitting TRBD1. J was trimmed by 7 bases and V by 7 bases; bases with no gene match: 8. This CDR3 spans 14 amino acids. In germline, CDR1 is LNHDA, CDR2 SQIVND (reference sequence). DNA for the CDR3: TGTGCCAGTAAAAGGACAGGGGGCTACGGTGGCTACACCTTC. It translates to CASKRTGGYGGYTF.